Many counts were recorded for the clone carrying this T cell receptor beta chain. Its specificity is not known. As handled by the study authors: Differences in CDR3 between clinicopathological groups were drawn on to build a classifier intended to discriminate distant-metastatic papillary thyroid cancer patients. TCRdb reprocessed the PCR reads via MiXCR. The V and J calls follow TCRdb's processing rather than the paper's. Of 30,000 to 45,000 clones in the sample, roughly 18% were seen once. No patient had received any treatment before thyroid surgery. The entry originates in a study of metastatic and nonmetastatic thyroid tumors. Background on the study: Patients with malignant and benign thyroid disease provided blood and tumor or nodule tissue, whose repertoires were compared. General study results and limits: When malignant thyroid tumors were compared with benign nodules, TCR beta diversity was reportedly significantly higher in the malignant tumors. This held in both blood and tumor samples.

This CDR3 spans 15 amino acids. Germline loops: CDR1 DFQATT, CDR2 SNEGSKA (reference sequence). J lost 0 bases, V lost 5 bases, and 9 bases had no gene match. This receptor was identified in a female donor with papillary thyroid cancer or a benign thyroid nodule (not recorded which). Some clones in this sample may be carry-over from other donors' samples. The chain has TRBV20-1 and TRBJ1-1; 7 nucleotides line up with TRBD1. Specimen: blood. The CDR3 spells CSAGPTDRMNTEAFF. The CDR3 coding sequence is TGCAGTGCTGGTCCGACGGACAGGATGAACACTGAAGCTTTCTTT.